This TCR beta chain comes out of a study of cytomegalovirus exposure and HLA in healthy donors. For the study at large: In a later analysis, the roughly 130 validation repertoires were reported to have used the same platform as the 600 to 800 first-cohort repertoires.

Separate from the roughly 720-subject first cohort was the approximately 110-subject validation cohort, to which the donors belonged. The V end was cut by 2 bases, the J end by 5 bases, with 7 bases between. The CDR3 extends over 12 amino acids. CDR1 is LGHNT, CDR2 FRNRAP, per germline. Data came from immunoSEQ multiplex PCR; TCRdb stores just in-frame clones and leaves some out. The sample records 50,000 to 65,000 clones, about 96% being singletons. Whole-study findings and limits: Reports credit the classifier with highly specific, highly sensitive diagnosis of cytomegalovirus status.

Comment on this clone: Its cognate antigen is unknown.

Sequencing input: PBMCs. The clonotype originates from a young woman in good health and CMV-seronegative. V gene TRBV12-5 combines with J gene TRBJ2-7, with unresolved D. CDR3 region: CASGLSRDEQYF. CDR3 DNA sequence: TGTGCTAGTGGTTTGAGCCGGGACGAGCAGTACTTC. Variable domain in full (rest from reference TRBV12-5 and TRBJ2-7): DARVTQTPRHKVTEMGQEVTMRCQPILGHNTVFWYRQTMMQGLELLAYFRNRAPLDDSGMPKDRFSAEMPDATLATLKIQPSEPRDSAVYFCASGLSRDEQYFGPGTRLTVT.